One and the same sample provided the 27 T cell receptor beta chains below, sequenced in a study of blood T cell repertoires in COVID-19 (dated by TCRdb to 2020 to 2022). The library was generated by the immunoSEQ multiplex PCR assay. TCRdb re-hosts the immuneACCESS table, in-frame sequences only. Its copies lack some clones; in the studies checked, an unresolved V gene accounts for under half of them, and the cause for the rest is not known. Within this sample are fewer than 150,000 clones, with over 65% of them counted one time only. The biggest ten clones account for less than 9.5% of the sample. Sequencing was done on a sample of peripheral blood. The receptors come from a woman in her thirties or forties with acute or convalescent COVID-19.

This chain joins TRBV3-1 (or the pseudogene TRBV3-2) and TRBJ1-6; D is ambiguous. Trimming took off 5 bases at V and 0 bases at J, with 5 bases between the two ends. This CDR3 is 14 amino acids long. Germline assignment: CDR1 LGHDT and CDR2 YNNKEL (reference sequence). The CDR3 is CASSESSYNSPLHF. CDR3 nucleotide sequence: TGTGCCAGCAGCGAGAGCTCCTATAATTCACCCCTCCACTTT.

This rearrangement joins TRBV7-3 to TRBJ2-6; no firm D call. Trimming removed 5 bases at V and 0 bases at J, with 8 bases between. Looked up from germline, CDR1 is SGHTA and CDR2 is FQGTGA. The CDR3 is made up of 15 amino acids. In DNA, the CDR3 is TGTGCCAGCAGCCCCCGGAGCTCTGGGGCCAACGTCCTGACTTTC. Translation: CASSPRSSGANVLTF.

The CDR3 sequence is CARSALLSGEGNEKLFF. For the CDR3, the DNA is TGTGCCAGAAGCGCACTTCTTAGCGGGGAGGGCAATGAAAAACTGTTTTTT. The chain links TRBV5-3 to TRBJ1-4; D is unresolved. TRBV5-3 is an ORF for which the function is uncertain. This CDR3 is 17 amino acids long. Trimming took off 4 bases at V and 5 bases at J, with 21 bases between the two ends.

CDR3 bases: TGTGCCAGCAGCACCAATAGCGGGGGGGCATCGGATACGCAGTATTTT. As protein: CASSTNSGGASDTQYF. The rearrangement uses TRBV7-9 and TRBJ2-3; 11 bases fit TRBD2. Germline CDR1 and CDR2: SEHNR and FQNEAQ (reference sequence). With 5 bases clipped from V and 6 bases from J, the junction kept 10 bases outside the gene matches. The CDR3 has 16 residues. The full variable domain, rest sourced from reference TRBV7-9 and TRBJ2-3, is DTGVSQNPRHKITKRGQNVTFRCDPISEHNRLYWYRQTLGQGPEFLTYFQNEAQLEKSRLLSDRFSAERPKGSFSTLEIQRTEQGDSAMYLCASSTNSGGASDTQYFGPGTRLTVL.

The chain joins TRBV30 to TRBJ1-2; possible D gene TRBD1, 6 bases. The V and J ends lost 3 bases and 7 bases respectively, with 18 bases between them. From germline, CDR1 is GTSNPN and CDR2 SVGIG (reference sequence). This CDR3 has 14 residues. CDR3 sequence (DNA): TGTGCCTGGAGAGGACAGCTCCTCGTCAGTGGCTACACCTTC. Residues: CAWRGQLLVSGYTF.

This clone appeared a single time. CDR3 loop: CASNLFWSEDSPLHF. In DNA form, the CDR3 reads TGTGCCAGCAACCTTTTCTGGTCAGAGGATTCACCCCTCCACTTT. The chain uses TRBV7-9 and TRBJ1-6, with D unresolved. CDR1 and CDR2 from the germline V gene are SEHNR and FQNEAQ (reference sequence). This CDR3 has 15 amino acids. V shed 7 bases and J shed 8 bases, with 18 bases lying between them.

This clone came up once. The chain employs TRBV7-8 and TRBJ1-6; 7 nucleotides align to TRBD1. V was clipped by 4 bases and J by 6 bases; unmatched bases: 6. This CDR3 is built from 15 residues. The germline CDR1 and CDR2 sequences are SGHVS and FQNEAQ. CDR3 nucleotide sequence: TGTGCCAGCAGCTCCTACAGGGGCGGTAATTCACCCCTCCACTTT. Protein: CASSSYRGGNSPLHF.

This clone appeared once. CDR3 region: CASSIRTGMYGYTF. CDR3 DNA sequence: TGTGCCAGTAGTATCCGGACAGGGATGTATGGCTACACCTTC. The chain links TRBV19 to TRBJ1-2, with TRBD1 matching 8 bases. The V gene end was trimmed by 3 bases and the J gene end by 5 bases; junction bases not matched to a gene: 5. The germline V gene has CDR1 LNHDA and CDR2 SQIVND (reference sequence). The CDR3 extends over 14 amino acids.

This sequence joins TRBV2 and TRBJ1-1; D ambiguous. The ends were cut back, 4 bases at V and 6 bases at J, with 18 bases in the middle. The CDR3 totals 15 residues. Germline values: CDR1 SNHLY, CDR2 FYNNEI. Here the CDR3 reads CASSGGNGFLSEAFF. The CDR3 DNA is TGTGCCAGCAGTGGAGGGAACGGATTTCTCTCTGAAGCTTTCTTT.

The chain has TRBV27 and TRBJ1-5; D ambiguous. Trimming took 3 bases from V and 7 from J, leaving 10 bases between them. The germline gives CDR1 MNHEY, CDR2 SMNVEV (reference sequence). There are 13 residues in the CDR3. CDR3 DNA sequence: TGTGCCAGCAGTTTTTACCGAGGGCAGCCCCAGCATTTT. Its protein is CASSFYRGQPQHF.

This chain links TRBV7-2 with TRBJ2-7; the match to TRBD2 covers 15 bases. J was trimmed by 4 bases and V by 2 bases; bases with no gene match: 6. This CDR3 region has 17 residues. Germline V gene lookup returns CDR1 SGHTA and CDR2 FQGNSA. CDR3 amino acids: CASSLRTSGGGRYEQYF. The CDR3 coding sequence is TGTGCCAGCAGCTTACGGACTAGCGGGGGGGGTCGGTACGAGCAGTACTTC.

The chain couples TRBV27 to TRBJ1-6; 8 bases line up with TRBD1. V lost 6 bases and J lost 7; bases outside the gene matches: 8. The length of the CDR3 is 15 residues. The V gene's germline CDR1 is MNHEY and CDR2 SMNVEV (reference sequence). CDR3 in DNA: TGTGCCAGCAGAAACGCGGACAGGGCAAATTCACCCCTCCACTTT. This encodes CASRNADRANSPLHF.

CDR3 coding DNA: TGTGCCAGTCGAGCCGGGACAGGCATTTACACCTTC. Residues: CASRAGTGIYTF. The chain combines TRBV19 with TRBJ1-2; TRBD1 aligns across 8 bases. Germline V CDR1 and CDR2: LNHDA, SQIVND (reference sequence). J was trimmed by 11 bases and V by 8 bases; bases with no gene match: 10. This CDR3 spans 12 amino acids.

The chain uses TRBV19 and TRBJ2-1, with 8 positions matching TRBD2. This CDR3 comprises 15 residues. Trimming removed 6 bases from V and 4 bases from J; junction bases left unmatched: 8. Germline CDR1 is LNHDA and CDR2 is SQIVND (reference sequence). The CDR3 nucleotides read TGTGCCAGTAGACAAACGGGGGGGCCATACAATGAGCAGTTCTTC. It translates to CASRQTGGPYNEQFF.

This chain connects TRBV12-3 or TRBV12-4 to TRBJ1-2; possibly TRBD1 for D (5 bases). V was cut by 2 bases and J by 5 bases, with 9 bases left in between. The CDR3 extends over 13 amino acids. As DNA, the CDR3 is TGTGCCAGCAGTTTATCCAGGGCTTATGGCTACACCTTC. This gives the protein CASSLSRAYGYTF.

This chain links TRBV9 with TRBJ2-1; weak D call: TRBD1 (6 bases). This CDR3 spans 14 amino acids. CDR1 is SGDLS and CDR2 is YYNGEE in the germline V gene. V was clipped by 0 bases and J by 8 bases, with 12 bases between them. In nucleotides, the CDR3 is TGTGCCAGCAGCGTAGTCAGCAGGGGCGATGAGCAGTTCTTC. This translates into CASSVVSRGDEQFF.

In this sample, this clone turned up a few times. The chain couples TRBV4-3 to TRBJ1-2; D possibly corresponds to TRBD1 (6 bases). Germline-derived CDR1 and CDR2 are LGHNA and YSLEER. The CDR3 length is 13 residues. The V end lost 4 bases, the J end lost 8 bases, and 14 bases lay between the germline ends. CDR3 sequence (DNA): TGCGCCAGCAGCCCGGACAGTTCCACCGGCTACACCTTC. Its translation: CASSPDSSTGYTF.

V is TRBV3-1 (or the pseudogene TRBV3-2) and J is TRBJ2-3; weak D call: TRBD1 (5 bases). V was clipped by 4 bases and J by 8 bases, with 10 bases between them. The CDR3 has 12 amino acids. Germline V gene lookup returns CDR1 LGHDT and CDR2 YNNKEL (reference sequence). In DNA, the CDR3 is TGTGCCAGCAGCCCCCGAAGGGGTACGCAGTATTTT. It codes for CASSPRRGTQYF.

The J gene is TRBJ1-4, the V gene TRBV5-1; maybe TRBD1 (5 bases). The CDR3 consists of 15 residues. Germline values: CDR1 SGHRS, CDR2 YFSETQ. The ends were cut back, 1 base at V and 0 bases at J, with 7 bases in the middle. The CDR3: CASSLTGATNEKLFF. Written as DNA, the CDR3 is TGCGCCAGCAGCTTGACGGGGGCAACTAATGAAAAACTGTTTTTT.

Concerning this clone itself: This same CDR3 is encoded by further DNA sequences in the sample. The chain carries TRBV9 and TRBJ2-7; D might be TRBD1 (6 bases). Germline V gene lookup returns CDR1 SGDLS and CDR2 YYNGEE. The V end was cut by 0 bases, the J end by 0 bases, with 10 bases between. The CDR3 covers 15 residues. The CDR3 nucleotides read TGTGCCAGCAGCGTAGCAGGGGCGGGCTCCTACGAGCAGTACTTC. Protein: CASSVAGAGSYEQYF.

This CDR3 is CASSLGGTSSYEQYF. CDR3 nucleotides: TGCGCCAGCAGCTTGGGAGGGACTAGCTCCTACGAGCAGTACTTC. This chain joins TRBV5-1 and TRBJ2-7; 8 bases map to TRBD2. Germline V gene lookup returns CDR1 SGHRS and CDR2 YFSETQ. J was trimmed by 0 bases and V by 0 bases; bases with no gene match: 2. The CDR3 runs to 15 residues.

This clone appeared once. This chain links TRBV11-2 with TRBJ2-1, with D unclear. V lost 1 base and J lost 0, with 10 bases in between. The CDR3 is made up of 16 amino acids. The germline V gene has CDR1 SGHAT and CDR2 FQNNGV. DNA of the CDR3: TGTGCCAGCAGCTTAGTGGGCGCGAGCTCCTACAATGAGCAGTTCTTC. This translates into CASSLVGASSYNEQFF.

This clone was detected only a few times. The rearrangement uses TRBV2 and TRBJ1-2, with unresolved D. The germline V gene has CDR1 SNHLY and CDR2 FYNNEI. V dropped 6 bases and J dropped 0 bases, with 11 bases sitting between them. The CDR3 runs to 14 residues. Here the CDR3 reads CASRAGLANYGYTF. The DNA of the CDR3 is TGTGCCAGCAGAGCAGGCTTAGCTAACTATGGCTACACCTTC.

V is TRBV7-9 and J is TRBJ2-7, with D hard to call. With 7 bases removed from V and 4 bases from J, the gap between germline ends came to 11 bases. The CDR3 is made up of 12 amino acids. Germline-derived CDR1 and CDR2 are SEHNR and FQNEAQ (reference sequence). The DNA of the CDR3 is TGTGCCAGCACCCTCGAAGCATACGAGCAGTACTTC. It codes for CASTLEAYEQYF.

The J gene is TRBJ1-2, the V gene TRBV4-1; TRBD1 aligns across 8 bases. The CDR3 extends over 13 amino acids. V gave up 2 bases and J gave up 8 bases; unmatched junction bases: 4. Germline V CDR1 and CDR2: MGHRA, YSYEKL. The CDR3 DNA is TGCGCCAGCAGCCAACCCCAGGGGGCAGGCTACACCTTC. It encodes CASSQPQGAGYTF.

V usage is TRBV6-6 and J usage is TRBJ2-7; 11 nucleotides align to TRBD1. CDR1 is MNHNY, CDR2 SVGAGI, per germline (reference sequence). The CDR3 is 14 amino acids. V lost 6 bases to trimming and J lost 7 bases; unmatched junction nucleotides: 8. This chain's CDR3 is CASSGGQGGGEQYF. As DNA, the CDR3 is TGTGCCAGCAGCGGGGGACAGGGGGGTGGTGAGCAGTACTTC.

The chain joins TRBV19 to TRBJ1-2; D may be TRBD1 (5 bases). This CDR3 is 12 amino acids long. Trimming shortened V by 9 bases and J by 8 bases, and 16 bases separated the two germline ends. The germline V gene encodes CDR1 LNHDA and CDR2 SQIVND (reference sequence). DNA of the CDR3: TGTGCCAGCTGTGGAACAAAGGGGGGCTACACCTTC. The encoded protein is CASCGTKGGYTF.